This record concerns one TCR beta chain sequence. Its target is unknown. Germline trimming cut 4 bases from V and 3 bases from J; bases unmatched to any gene: 5. The CDR3 sequence is 16 residues long. Germline V gene data show CDR1 as MGHRA and CDR2 as YSYEKL. Clones were sequenced by immunoSEQ multiplex PCR, and TCRdb holds only the in-frame ones, with some missing. This sample has about 34,000 clones, with roughly 94% found just once. This specimen belongs to a study of T cells in localized non-small cell lung cancer. Study-level findings and limits: It was uninvolved adjacent lung that showed the highest T cell clonality, exceeding tumor.

The sequence derives from a woman aged 40-69 years with stage I lung adenocarcinoma. V and J are TRBV4-1 and TRBJ2-1; TRBD2 agrees at 11 bases. The material sequenced was peripheral blood, taken before any cancer treatment. The CDR3 nucleotides are TGCGCCAGCAGCCGGATGGGACTAGCGGTCTACAATGAGCAGTTCTTC. It codes for CASSRMGLAVYNEQFF.